The rows below give T cell receptor beta chains drawn from one sample of a study of blood T cell repertoires in COVID-19. Sequenced by immunoSEQ multiplex PCR; TCRdb stores in-frame clones only, minus some. The sample carries roughly 150,000 clones, around 82% recorded once. The material sequenced was peripheral blood. The receptors stem from a woman between 50 and 59 years old with acute or convalescent COVID-19. Both conserved end residues are part of each CDR3. A D gene is named only where the DNA matches it firmly. Clone size appears in some rows only: once, few, many, or a class for an expanded clone.

CASSSQGAREEKLFF | TGTGCCAGCAGTTCCCAGGGGGCGCGGGAGGAAAAACTGTTTTTT | TRBD1 | TRBV6-5 | - | TRBJ1-4
CASSLGTGESSYEQYF | TGTGCCAGCAGCCTGGGGACAGGTGAAAGCTCCTACGAGCAGTACTTC | TRBD1 | TRBV9 | few | TRBJ2-7
CASSSRLAVTYEQYF | TGTGCCAGCAGCTCGCGACTAGCGGTTACCTACGAGCAGTACTTC | TRBD2 | TRBV7-9 | many | TRBJ2-7
CASSQGFRGYTF | TGTGCCAGCAGCCAAGGGTTCAGGGGCTACACCTTC | - | TRBV3-1/TRBV3-2 | - | TRBJ1-2
CASSGLAGQYEQYF | TGTGCCAGTAGCGGACTAGCGGGGCAGTACGAGCAGTACTTC | TRBD2 | TRBV19 | many | TRBJ2-7
CASSPSTGNQPQHF | TGTGCCAGCTCACCCTCGACAGGGAATCAGCCCCAGCATTTT | TRBD1 | TRBV18 | - | TRBJ1-5
CAVELNTEAFF | TGTGCCGTAGAGTTGAACACTGAAGCTTTCTTT | - | TRBV6-4 | - | TRBJ1-1
CASSRMGGLDTGELFF | TGTGCCAGCTCAAGGATGGGAGGGCTCGACACCGGGGAGCTGTTTTTT | TRBD2 | TRBV18 | - | TRBJ2-2
CASGLLGLGRSTDTQYF | TGTGCTAGTGGTTTGTTGGGGCTAGGAAGAAGCACAGATACGCAGTATTTT | - | TRBV12-5 | - | TRBJ2-3
CASGTEQNTEAFF | TGTGCCAGTGGGACAGAACAAAACACTGAAGCTTTCTTT | TRBD1 | TRBV19 | - | TRBJ1-1
CASSLVLAANNEQFF | TGCGCCAGCAGCTTGGTACTAGCGGCCAACAATGAGCAGTTCTTC | TRBD2 | TRBV5-1 | once | TRBJ2-1
CASSFGTAYQPQHF | TGTGCCAGCAGCTTCGGGACAGCCTATCAGCCCCAGCATTTT | TRBD1 | TRBV7-8 | - | TRBJ1-5
CASSLQGAHGELFF | TGTGCCAGCAGCTTACAGGGGGCGCACGGGGAGCTGTTTTTT | TRBD1 | TRBV7-2 | - | TRBJ2-2
CASSLAVREAQHF | TGTGCCAGCAGTTTAGCGGTCCGGGAGGCCCAGCATTTT | - | TRBV12-3/TRBV12-4 | - | TRBJ1-5
CSVEDETGFTGLTEAFF | TGCAGCGTTGAAGACGAGACAGGTTTCACGGGTCTCACTGAAGCTTTCTTT | - | TRBV29-1 | - | TRBJ1-1
CASSADRGSYNEQFF | TGTGCCAGCAGCGCCGACAGGGGCTCCTACAATGAGCAGTTCTTC | TRBD1 | TRBV7-2 | few | TRBJ2-1
CASRSGVLSTEAFF | TGTGCCAGCAGATCCGGGGTCCTGAGTACTGAAGCTTTCTTT | - | TRBV7-9 | few | TRBJ1-1
CSVGPRRGVNEQFF | TGCAGCGTTGGGCCCCGGCGGGGGGTTAATGAGCAGTTCTTC | TRBD2 | TRBV29-1 | - | TRBJ2-1
CASSPRGGSNEKLFF | TGTGCCAGCTCACCCAGGGGCGGGAGTAATGAAAAACTGTTTTTT | - | TRBV18 | - | TRBJ1-4
CASSTWDRGDDGYTF | TGTGCCAGTAGTACCTGGGACAGGGGAGATGATGGCTACACCTTC | TRBD1 | TRBV19 | few | TRBJ1-2
CASQGGNEQYF | TGTGCCTCCCAGGGGGGTAACGAGCAGTACTTC | - | TRBV25-1 | - | TRBJ2-7
CSVQGATDTEAFF | TGCAGCGTTCAGGGGGCGACGGACACTGAAGCTTTCTTT | TRBD1 | TRBV29-1 | - | TRBJ1-1
CASSEFQGDYAGYTF | TGTGCCAGCAGTGAGTTCCAGGGGGATTATGCTGGCTACACCTTC | TRBD1 | TRBV2 | - | TRBJ1-2
CASGLMTGGSVADTQYF | TGTGCTAGTGGTTTGATGACAGGGGGGTCTGTGGCAGATACGCAGTATTTT | TRBD1 | TRBV12-5 | few | TRBJ2-3
CASSPGRDQPQHF | TGTGCCAGCTCACCAGGGCGGGATCAGCCCCAGCATTTT | - | TRBV18 | - | TRBJ1-5